The 22 T cell receptor beta chains in this list originate from one sample, sequenced in a study of T cell changes during pregnancy in multiple sclerosis. Clones were read by immunoSEQ multiplex PCR, and TCRdb kept only the in-frame ones, dropping some. The sample contains about 49,000 clones, around 94% of which appear only once. The sample consisted of CD8+ T cells from peripheral blood mononuclear cells, taken before pregnancy. Every receptor here comes from a female donor with multiple sclerosis, enrolled in a pregnancy study.

The chain employs TRBV15 and TRBJ2-6; TRBD1 matches at 9 bases. Unmatched junction bases numbered 7, after V lost 4 bases and J lost 0 bases. The CDR3 covers 18 residues. The germline CDR1 and CDR2 sequences are LNHNV and YYDKDF (reference sequence). The CDR3 reads CATSTPDRGSSGANVLTF. The CDR3 nucleotides read TGTGCCACCAGCACCCCTGACAGGGGGTCCTCTGGGGCCAACGTCCTGACTTTC. The full variable domain, with the rest looked up from reference TRBV15 and TRBJ2-6, is DAMVIQNPRYQVTQFGKPVTLSCSQTLNHNVMYWYQQKSSQAPKLLFHYYDKDFNNEADTPDNFQSRRPNTSFCFLDIRSPGLGDTAMYLCATSTPDRGSSGANVLTFGAGSRLTVL.

The chain combines TRBV6-4 with TRBJ2-1, with 9 positions matching TRBD2. CDR3 length equals 15 residues. V trimming: 3 bases; J trimming: 0 bases; junction bases outside the gene matches: 0. The germline V gene has CDR1 MRHNA and CDR2 SNTAGT. The CDR3 loop reads CASSEREGSYNEQFF. The CDR3 DNA reads as TGTGCCAGCAGTGAGCGGGAGGGCTCCTACAATGAGCAGTTCTTC.

The chain couples TRBV10-3 to TRBJ1-2; a possible D gene is TRBD1 (5 bases). The CDR3 has 14 amino acids. V lost 3 bases and J 6 bases, leaving 14 bases between the germline ends. CDR1 ENHRY and CDR2 SYGVKD come from the germline V gene. The CDR3 nucleotides read TGTGCCATCAGTGAAAACGGCGGGGCTGATGGCTACACCTTC. The encoded protein is CAISENGGADGYTF.

The V call is TRBV5-3, the J call TRBJ2-1; a possible D gene is TRBD2 (5 bases). TRBV5-3 is filed as an ORF, its function uncertain. V lost 5 bases, J lost 0 bases, and 12 bases lay in between. The CDR3 contains 15 residues. CDR3 in amino acids: CARRSDGVSYNEQFF. DNA for the CDR3: TGTGCCAGAAGGTCCGACGGGGTCTCCTACAATGAGCAGTTCTTC.

This clone has only one observation. This chain uses TRBV28 with TRBJ1-2; the match to TRBD1 covers 7 bases. Per germline, CDR1 MDHEN and CDR2 SYDVKM. This CDR3 spans 15 amino acids. V gave up 3 bases and J gave up 8 bases; unmatched junction bases: 12. The CDR3 reads CASSFPRQGEKGYTF. For the CDR3, the DNA is TGTGCCAGCAGTTTTCCGCGACAGGGTGAAAAGGGCTACACCTTC.

The chain carries TRBV27 and TRBJ1-2; 10 positions agree with TRBD1. This CDR3 is built from 14 residues. Germline values: CDR1 MNHEY, CDR2 SMNVEV (reference sequence). V trimming: 6 bases; J trimming: 3 bases; junction bases outside the gene matches: 4. The CDR3 is CASRWTGGDYGYTF. CDR3 nucleotides: TGTGCCAGCAGATGGACAGGGGGAGACTATGGCTACACCTTC.

This chain links TRBV14 with TRBJ1-4; D unresolved. In germline, CDR1 is SGHDN, CDR2 FVKESK. V gave up 2 bases and J gave up 8 bases, with 6 bases separating them. The CDR3 runs to 12 residues. This CDR3 is CASSQTSEKLFF. CDR3 nucleotide sequence: TGTGCCAGCAGCCAAACTTCAGAAAAACTGTTTTTT. The full variable domain, rest sourced from reference TRBV14 and TRBJ1-4, is EAGVTQFPSHSVIEKGQTVTLRCDPISGHDNLYWYRRVMGKEIKFLLHFVKESKQDESGMPNNRFLAERTGGTYSTLKVQPAELEDSGVYFCASSQTSEKLFFGSGTQLSVL.

This chain links TRBV5-1 with TRBJ2-7; 9 bases agree with TRBD1. Germline V gives CDR1 SGHRS, CDR2 YFSETQ. The CDR3 totals 16 residues. V shed 0 bases and J 3 bases; nucleotides not matched to a gene: 7. For the CDR3, the DNA is TGCGCCAGCAGCTTGGGACAGGGGGAAAACTACTACGAGCAGTACTTC. It yields the protein CASSLGQGENYYEQYF.

The chain employs TRBV6-5 and TRBJ1-2; D is uncertain. Trimming pared 0 bases from V and 2 bases from J, leaving 10 bases between. The CDR3 has 15 residues. Per the germline V gene, CDR1 is MNHEY and CDR2 is SVGAGI. CDR3 coding DNA: TGTGCCAGCAGTTACTCTGGCCGCGGGAACTATGGCTACACCTTC. Translating it yields CASSYSGRGNYGYTF.

The V call is TRBV7-9, the J call TRBJ2-2; tentative D call: TRBD1 (6 bases). Germline loops: CDR1 SEHNR, CDR2 FQNEAQ (reference sequence). The CDR3 loop spans 15 amino acids. Trimming removed 5 bases from V and 2 bases from J, with 12 bases in between. In DNA, the CDR3 is TGTGCCAGCAGCCCCAGACAGGCAAACACCGGGGAGCTGTTTTTT. Amino acids: CASSPRQANTGELFF.

In this sample, this clone turned up once. The gene calls are TRBV2 and TRBJ2-3, with a weak D call TRBD2 (6 bases). Germline V gives CDR1 SNHLY, CDR2 FYNNEI. Trimming pared 6 bases from V and 0 bases from J, leaving 16 bases between. CDR3 length: 16 amino acids. The CDR3 sequence is CASRKGLQQSTDTQYF. CDR3 bases: TGTGCCAGCAGAAAGGGACTTCAACAAAGCACAGATACGCAGTATTTT.

The rearrangement links TRBV19 to TRBJ1-1; D perhaps matches TRBD1 (6 bases). The CDR3 extends over 12 amino acids. Between the trimmed V and J ends, which lost 7 bases and 6 bases, there was a span of 12 bases. Germline values: CDR1 LNHDA, CDR2 SQIVND (reference sequence). The CDR3: CASTTGMSEAFF. The CDR3, as DNA: TGTGCCAGTACAACAGGGATGTCTGAAGCTTTCTTT.

This rearrangement joins TRBV27 to TRBJ2-7, with TRBD2 as a possible D gene (7 bases). Trimming pared 5 bases from V and 3 bases from J, leaving 14 bases between. CDR1 is MNHEY and CDR2 is SMNVEV in the germline V gene (reference sequence). This CDR3 is 14 amino acids long. CDR3: CASSRGRGVYEQYF. CDR3 DNA: TGTGCCAGCAGTCGGGGGAGGGGGGTCTACGAGCAGTACTTC.

In this sample, this clone turned up once. The V and J genes are TRBV5-1 and TRBJ2-7; the D gene is possibly TRBD1 (5 bases). Germline assignment: CDR1 SGHRS and CDR2 YFSETQ. CDR3 length: 14 amino acids. V was trimmed by 0 bases and J by 2 bases, leaving 9 bases between them. The CDR3 protein is CASSLEGRAYEQYF. CDR3 coding DNA: TGCGCCAGCAGCTTGGAGGGCAGGGCCTACGAGCAGTACTTC.

V usage is TRBV5-1 and J usage is TRBJ2-1, with TRBD2 identical over 12 bases. The CDR3 loop spans 14 amino acids. From germline, CDR1 is SGHRS and CDR2 YFSETQ. J gave up 5 bases and V 3 bases, and 0 bases lay outside the gene matches. The DNA of the CDR3 is TGCGCCAGCAGCTGGACTAGCGGGGACAATGAGCAGTTCTTC. Protein product: CASSWTSGDNEQFF.

The V call is TRBV7-6, the J call TRBJ2-3, with 9 nucleotides matching TRBD2. The CDR3 contains 18 residues. The germline CDR1 and CDR2 sequences are SGHVS and FNYEAQ. V dropped 3 bases and J dropped 6; count of bases not matched to a gene: 16. CDR3: CASSFKAPGTSIKDTQYF. CDR3 coding DNA: TGTGCCAGCAGCTTCAAGGCCCCCGGGACTAGCATTAAGGATACGCAGTATTTT.

The genes are TRBV10-1 and TRBJ2-5; 7 nucleotides line up with TRBD1. V lost 4 bases and J lost 4; bases outside the gene matches: 0. This CDR3 is 12 amino acids long. The germline CDR1 and CDR2 sequences are WNHNN and SYGVQD (reference sequence). The CDR3 bases are TGCGCCAGCAGTGGACAGGGAGAGACCCAGTACTTC. This encodes CASSGQGETQYF.

V is TRBV4-3 and J is TRBJ2-7, with D possibly TRBD2 on 6 matching bases. CDR1 LGHNA and CDR2 YSLEER come from the germline V gene. The CDR3 has 12 amino acids. Trimming shortened V by 1 base and J by 12 bases, and 13 bases separated the two germline ends. The CDR3 loop is CASSQGEAPLYF. The CDR3 region has the DNA TGCGCCAGCAGCCAAGGGGAGGCCCCTCTGTACTTC.

This clone was detected only once. The chain uses TRBV15 and TRBJ2-3; TRBD2 aligns across 10 bases. Germline CDR1 reads LNHNV; CDR2 reads YYDKDF (reference sequence). V lost 0 bases, J lost 4 bases, and 4 bases stayed unmatched. The CDR3 consists of 16 residues. CDR3 in DNA: TGTGCCACCAGCAGAGATGGACTAGCGGTCTCAGATACGCAGTATTTT. Translated: CATSRDGLAVSDTQYF.

This clone was seen a single time. This chain connects TRBV6-6 to TRBJ2-4; possibly TRBD1 for D (6 bases). The length of the CDR3 is 16 residues. The germline CDR1 and CDR2 sequences are MNHNY and SVGAGI (reference sequence). Trimming removed 2 bases at V and 2 bases at J, with 13 bases between. CDR3 loop: CASSYPLQGPKNIQYF. DNA of the CDR3: TGTGCCAGCAGTTACCCTCTACAGGGACCCAAAAACATTCAGTACTTC.

The rearrangement links TRBV10-3 to TRBJ2-7, with D hard to call. The germline V gene encodes CDR1 ENHRY and CDR2 SYGVKD. This CDR3 is 12 amino acids long. V gave up 4 bases and J gave up 6 bases, with 10 bases separating them. The CDR3 is CAISVSTGEQYF. The DNA of the CDR3 is TGTGCCATCAGTGTTTCAACCGGCGAGCAGTACTTC.

This clone was picked up a small number of times. The chain recombines TRBV6-4 with TRBJ2-1, with 9 positions matching TRBD2. Per germline, CDR1 MRHNA and CDR2 SNTAGT. Trimming cost V 6 bases and J 4 bases; bases outside gene matches: 10. This CDR3 has 16 amino acids. CDR3 DNA sequence: TGTGCCAGCAGCCCTGAGACTAGCGGAGATTACAATGAGCAGTTCTTC. Translating it yields CASSPETSGDYNEQFF.